Below are 4 T cell receptor beta chains sequenced from a single sample in a study of beta chain features in type 1 diabetes. Since all of the isolated RNA was reverse transcribed, expressed TCRB transcripts were what got sequenced. Assay: immunoSEQ multiplex PCR; the TCRdb copy retains only in-frame clones and omits some. The profile shows 150,000 to 200,000 clones, about 9% of them singletons. Their cognate antigens are unknown. General study points: Moderate but significant shortening of TCRB CDR3s was recorded in all four CD4+ subsets from Type 1 diabetes patients.

The material sequenced was central memory CD4+ T cells from blood. The origin of the receptors is a woman in her thirties with type 1 diabetes.

V and J are TRBV5-1 and TRBJ1-1; 8 nucleotides align to TRBD1. The CDR3 is made up of 13 amino acids. The germline V gene encodes CDR1 SGHRS and CDR2 YFSETQ. J lost 8 bases, V lost 4 bases, and 7 bases had no gene match. The CDR3 loop reads CASSHDGTGEAFF. DNA of the CDR3: TGCGCCAGCAGCCACGACGGGACAGGCGAAGCTTTCTTT. Complete variable domain (other parts from reference TRBV5-1 and TRBJ1-1): KAGVTQTPRYLIKTRGQQVTLSCSPISGHRSVSWYQQTPGQGLQFLFEYFSETQRNKGNFPGRFSGRQFSNSRSEMNVSTLELGDSALYLCASSHDGTGEAFFGQGTRLTVV.

Only a few counts were recorded for this clone. The chain uses TRBV2 and TRBJ2-7; a weak D match, TRBD1 (6 bases). The germline V gene has CDR1 SNHLY and CDR2 FYNNEI. V lost 7 bases and J lost 4, with 11 bases in between. The CDR3 covers 12 residues. The chain's CDR3 is CASTQGGYEQYF. The CDR3 nucleotides are TGTGCCAGCACACAAGGGGGATACGAGCAGTACTTC.

This rearrangement joins TRBV5-4 to TRBJ2-1; a possible D gene is TRBD1 (5 bases). V lost 0 bases and J lost 8, with 9 bases in between. The CDR3 is 13 amino acids. Germline values: CDR1 SGHNT, CDR2 YYREEE (reference sequence). The CDR3 is CASSLVTEDEQFF. For the CDR3, the DNA is TGTGCCAGCAGCTTGGTGACAGAGGATGAGCAGTTCTTC.

This clone came up a few times. The chain carries TRBV6-5 and TRBJ2-7, with a possible D match to TRBD2 (5 bases). The V and J ends lost 4 bases and 3 bases respectively, with 10 bases between them. Germline CDR1 is MNHEY and CDR2 is SVGAGI. This CDR3 has 13 amino acids. CDR3: CASSLTRDYEQYF. In DNA, the CDR3 is TGTGCCAGCAGTTTGACCCGGGACTACGAGCAGTACTTC.